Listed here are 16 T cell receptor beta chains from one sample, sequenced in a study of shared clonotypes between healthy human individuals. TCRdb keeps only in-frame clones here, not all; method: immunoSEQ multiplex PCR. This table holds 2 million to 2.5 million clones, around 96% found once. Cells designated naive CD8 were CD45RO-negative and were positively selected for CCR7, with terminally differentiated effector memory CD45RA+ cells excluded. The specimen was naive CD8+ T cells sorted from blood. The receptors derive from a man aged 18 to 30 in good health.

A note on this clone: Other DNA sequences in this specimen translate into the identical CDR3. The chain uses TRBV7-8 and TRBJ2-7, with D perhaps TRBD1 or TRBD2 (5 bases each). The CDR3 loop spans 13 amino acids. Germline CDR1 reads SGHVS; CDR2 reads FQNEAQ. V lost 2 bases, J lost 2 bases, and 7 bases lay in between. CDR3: CASSLRGAYEQYF. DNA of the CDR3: TGTGCCAGCAGCTTACGGGGCGCCTACGAGCAGTACTTC.

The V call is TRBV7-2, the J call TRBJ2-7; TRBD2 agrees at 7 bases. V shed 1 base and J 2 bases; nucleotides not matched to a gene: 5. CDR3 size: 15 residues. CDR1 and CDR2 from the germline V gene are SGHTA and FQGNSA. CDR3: CASSLGLASTYEQYF. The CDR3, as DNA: TGTGCCAGCAGCTTAGGACTAGCCTCCACCTACGAGCAGTACTTC.

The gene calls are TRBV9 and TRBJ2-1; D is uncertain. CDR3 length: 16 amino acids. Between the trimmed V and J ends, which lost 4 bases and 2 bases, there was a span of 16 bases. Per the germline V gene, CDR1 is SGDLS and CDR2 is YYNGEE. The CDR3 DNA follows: TGTGCCAGCAGCCCCTCTGTGGGCCATCCCTACAATGAGCAGTTCTTC. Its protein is CASSPSVGHPYNEQFF.

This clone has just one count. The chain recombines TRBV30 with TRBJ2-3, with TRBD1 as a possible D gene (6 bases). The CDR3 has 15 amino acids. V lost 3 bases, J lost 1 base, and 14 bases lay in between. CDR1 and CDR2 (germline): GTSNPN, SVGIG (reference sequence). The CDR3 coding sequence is TGTGCCTGGAGCCCGGCAGGGGTTGGCACAGATACGCAGTATTTT. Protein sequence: CAWSPAGVGTDTQYF.

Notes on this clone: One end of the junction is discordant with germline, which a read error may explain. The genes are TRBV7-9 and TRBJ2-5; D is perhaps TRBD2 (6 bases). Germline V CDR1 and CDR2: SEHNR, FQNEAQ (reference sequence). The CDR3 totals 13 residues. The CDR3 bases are TGTGCCAGCAGCCGGGACTCACAAGAGGCCCAGTACTTC. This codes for CASSRDSQEAQYF.

The DNA of the CDR3 is TGCGCCAGCAGCCAAGGGCGGGGCAATGAGCAGTTCTTC. Translation: CASSQGRGNEQFF. This sequence joins TRBV4-1 and TRBJ2-1, with a possible D match to TRBD2 (6 bases). This CDR3 is 13 amino acids long. V was clipped by 1 base and J by 6 bases, with 7 bases between them. Germline CDR1 reads MGHRA; CDR2 reads YSYEKL.

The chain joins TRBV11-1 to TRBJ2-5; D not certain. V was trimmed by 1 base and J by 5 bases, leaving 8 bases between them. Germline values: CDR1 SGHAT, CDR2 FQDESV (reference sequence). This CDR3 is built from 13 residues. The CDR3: CASSLEDGETQYF. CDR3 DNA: TGTGCCAGCAGCTTAGAAGATGGGGAGACCCAGTACTTC.

CDR3 sequence (DNA): TGTGCCAGCAGCTTAGCAGTTGAGGGGTTTGGCTACACCTTC. It encodes CASSLAVEGFGYTF. The V gene is TRBV7-8, the J gene TRBJ1-2, with a possible D match to TRBD1 (5 bases). The germline V gene has CDR1 SGHVS and CDR2 FQNEAQ. The CDR3 is made up of 14 amino acids. V was cut by 0 bases and J by 7 bases, with 12 bases left in between.

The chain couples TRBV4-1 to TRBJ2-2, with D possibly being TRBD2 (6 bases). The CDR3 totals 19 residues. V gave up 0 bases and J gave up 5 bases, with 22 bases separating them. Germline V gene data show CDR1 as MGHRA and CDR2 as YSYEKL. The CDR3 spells CASSQEGAGYLGGTGELFF. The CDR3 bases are TGCGCCAGCAGCCAAGAGGGCGCAGGTTACCTTGGGGGGACCGGGGAGCTGTTTTTT.

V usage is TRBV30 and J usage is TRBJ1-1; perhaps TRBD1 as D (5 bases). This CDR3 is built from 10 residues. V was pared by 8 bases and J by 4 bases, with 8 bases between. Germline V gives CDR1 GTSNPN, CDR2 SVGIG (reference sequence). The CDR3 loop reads CAGGGTEAFF. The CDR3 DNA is TGTGCCGGGGGTGGCACTGAAGCTTTCTTT.

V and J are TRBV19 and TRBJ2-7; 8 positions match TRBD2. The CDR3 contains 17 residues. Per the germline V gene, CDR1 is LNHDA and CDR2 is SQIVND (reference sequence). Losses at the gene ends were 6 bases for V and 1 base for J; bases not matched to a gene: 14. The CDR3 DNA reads TGTGCCAGTAGCCCCGGGGTGCGGGGGGCCCTTTCCTACGAGCAGTACTTC. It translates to CASSPGVRGALSYEQYF.

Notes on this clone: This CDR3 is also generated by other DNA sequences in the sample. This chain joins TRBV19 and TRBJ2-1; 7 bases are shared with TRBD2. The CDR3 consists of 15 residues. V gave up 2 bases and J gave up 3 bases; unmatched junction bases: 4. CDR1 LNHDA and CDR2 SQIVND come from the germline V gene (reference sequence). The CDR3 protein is CASSIPRGGYNEQFF. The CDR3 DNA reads TGTGCCAGTAGTATACCCCGCGGGGGCTACAATGAGCAGTTCTTC.

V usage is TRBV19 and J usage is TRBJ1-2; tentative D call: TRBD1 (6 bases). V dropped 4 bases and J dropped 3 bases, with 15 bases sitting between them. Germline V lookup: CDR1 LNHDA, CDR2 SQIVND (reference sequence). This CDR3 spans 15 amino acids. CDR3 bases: TGTGCCAGTAGTACCGAACCAGGGGTGGACTATGGCTACACCTTC. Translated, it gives CASSTEPGVDYGYTF.

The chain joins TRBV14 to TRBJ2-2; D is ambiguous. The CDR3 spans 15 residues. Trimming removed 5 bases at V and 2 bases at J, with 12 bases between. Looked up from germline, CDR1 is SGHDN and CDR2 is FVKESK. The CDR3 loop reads CASSDQEINTGELFF. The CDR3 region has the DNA TGTGCCAGCAGCGACCAAGAAATCAACACCGGGGAGCTGTTTTTT. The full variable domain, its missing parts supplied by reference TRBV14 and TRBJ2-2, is EAGVTQFPSHSVIEKGQTVTLRCDPISGHDNLYWYRRVMGKEIKFLLHFVKESKQDESGMPNNRFLAERTGGTYSTLKVQPAELEDSGVYFCASSDQEINTGELFFGEGSRLTVL.

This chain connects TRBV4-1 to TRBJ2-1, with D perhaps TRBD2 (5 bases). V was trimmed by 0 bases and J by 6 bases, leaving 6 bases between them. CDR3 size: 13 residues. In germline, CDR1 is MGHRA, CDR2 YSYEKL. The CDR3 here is CASSQDLANEQFF. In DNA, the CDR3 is TGCGCCAGCAGCCAAGACCTAGCCAATGAGCAGTTCTTC.

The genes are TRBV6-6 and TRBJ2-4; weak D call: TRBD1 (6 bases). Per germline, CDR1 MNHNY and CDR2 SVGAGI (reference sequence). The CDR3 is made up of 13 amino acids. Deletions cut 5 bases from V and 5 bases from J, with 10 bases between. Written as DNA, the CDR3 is TGTGCCAGCAGTCCTTGGACAGAAAACATTCAGTACTTC. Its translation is CASSPWTENIQYF.